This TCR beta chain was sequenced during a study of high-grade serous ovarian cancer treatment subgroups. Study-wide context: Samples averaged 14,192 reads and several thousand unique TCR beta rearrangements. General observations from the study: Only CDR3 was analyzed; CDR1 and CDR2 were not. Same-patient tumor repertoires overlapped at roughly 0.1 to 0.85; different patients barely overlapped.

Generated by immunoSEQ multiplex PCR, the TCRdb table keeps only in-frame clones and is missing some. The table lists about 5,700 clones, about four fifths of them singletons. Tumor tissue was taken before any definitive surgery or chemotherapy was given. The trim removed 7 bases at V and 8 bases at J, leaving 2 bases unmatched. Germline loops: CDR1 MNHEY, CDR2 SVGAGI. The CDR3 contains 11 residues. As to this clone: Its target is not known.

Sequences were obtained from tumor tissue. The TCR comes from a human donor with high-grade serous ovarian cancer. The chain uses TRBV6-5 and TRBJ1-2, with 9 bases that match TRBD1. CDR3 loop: CASTTGGGYTF. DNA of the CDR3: TGTGCCAGCACGACAGGGGGGGGCTACACCTTC.